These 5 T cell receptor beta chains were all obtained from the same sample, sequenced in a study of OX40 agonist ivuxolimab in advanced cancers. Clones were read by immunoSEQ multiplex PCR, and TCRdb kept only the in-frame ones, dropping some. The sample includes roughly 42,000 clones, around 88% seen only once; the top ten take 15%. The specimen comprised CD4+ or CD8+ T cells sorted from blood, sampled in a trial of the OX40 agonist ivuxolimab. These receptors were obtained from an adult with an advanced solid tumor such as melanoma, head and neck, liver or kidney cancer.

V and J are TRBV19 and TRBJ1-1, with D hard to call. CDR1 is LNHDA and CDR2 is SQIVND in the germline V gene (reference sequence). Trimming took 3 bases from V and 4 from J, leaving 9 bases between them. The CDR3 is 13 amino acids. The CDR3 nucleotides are TGTGCCAGTAGTATCTGGGAGGGCACTGAAGCTTTCTTT. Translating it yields CASSIWEGTEAFF.

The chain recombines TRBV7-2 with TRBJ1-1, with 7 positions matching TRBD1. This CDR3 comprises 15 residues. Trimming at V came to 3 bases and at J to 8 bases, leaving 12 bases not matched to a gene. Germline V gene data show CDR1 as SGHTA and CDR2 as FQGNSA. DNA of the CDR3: TGTGCCAGCAGCTTCGAACAGACAGGGTATGCCGAAGCTTTCTTT. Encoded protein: CASSFEQTGYAEAFF.

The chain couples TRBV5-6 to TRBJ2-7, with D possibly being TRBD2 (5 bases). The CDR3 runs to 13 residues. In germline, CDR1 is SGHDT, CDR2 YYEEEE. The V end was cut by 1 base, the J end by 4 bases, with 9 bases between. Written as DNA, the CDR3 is TGTGCCAGCAGCTTGCGGGGTTCGTACGAGCAGTACTTC. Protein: CASSLRGSYEQYF.

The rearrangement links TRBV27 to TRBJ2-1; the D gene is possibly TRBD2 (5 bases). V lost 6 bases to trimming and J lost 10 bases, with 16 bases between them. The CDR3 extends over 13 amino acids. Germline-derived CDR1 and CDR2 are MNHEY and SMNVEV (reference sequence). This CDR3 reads CASRPGIPREQFF. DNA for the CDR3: TGTGCCAGCAGACCCGGGATCCCTCGGGAGCAGTTCTTC.

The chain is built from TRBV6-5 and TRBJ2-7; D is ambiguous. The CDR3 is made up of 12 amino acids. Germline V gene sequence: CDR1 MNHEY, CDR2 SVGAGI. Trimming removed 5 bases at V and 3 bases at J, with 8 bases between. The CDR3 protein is CASSSRYYEQYF. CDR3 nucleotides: TGTGCCAGCAGTAGCCGATACTACGAGCAGTACTTC.